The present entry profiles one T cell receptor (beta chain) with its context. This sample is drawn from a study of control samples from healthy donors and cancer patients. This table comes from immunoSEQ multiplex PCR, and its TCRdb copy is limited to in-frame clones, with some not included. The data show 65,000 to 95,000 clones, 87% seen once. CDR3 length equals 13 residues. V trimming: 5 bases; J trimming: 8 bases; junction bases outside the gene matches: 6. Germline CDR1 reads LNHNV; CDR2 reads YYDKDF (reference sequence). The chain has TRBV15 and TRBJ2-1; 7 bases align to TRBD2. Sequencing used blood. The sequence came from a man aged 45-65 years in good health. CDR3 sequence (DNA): TGTGCCACCAGCGGAGGACTAGACTATGAGCAGTTCTTC. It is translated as CATSGGLDYEQFF. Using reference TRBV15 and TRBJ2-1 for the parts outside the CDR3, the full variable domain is DAMVIQNPRYQVTQFGKPVTLSCSQTLNHNVMYWYQQKSSQAPKLLFHYYDKDFNNEADTPDNFQSRRPNTSFCFLDIRSPGLGDTAMYLCATSGGLDYEQFFGPGTRLTVL.